This T cell receptor beta chain was identified during a study of Ad26.COV2.S vaccination and SARS-CoV-2 variants (dated by TCRdb to 2020 to 2023). In terms of the full investigation: Donors in the vaccine arm were drawn from COV1001, a multicentre, randomized, double-blind, placebo-controlled phase I-IIa trial testing Ad26.COV2.S in healthy adults. Ad26.COV2.S was given intramuscularly at 5x10^10 or 1x10^11 viral particles, as a single shot or as two shots 56 days apart. TCRbeta repertoire sequencing was used to assess the specificity and breadth of SARS-CoV-2-reactive T cell receptors after Ad26.COV2.S vaccination. A total of approximately 30 samples were included in the TCR-sequenced set, comprising roughly 19 Ad26.COV2.S vaccine recipients, 5 placebo recipients and 8 SARS-CoV-2 convalescent individuals. Trial participants were randomized into five groups of five, in which low-dose or high-dose Ad26.COV2.S was given once or twice, or placebo was given on both occasions. Investigators did not know the trial group allocation while performing experiments and assessing outcomes.

A word on this clone: The clone's antigen remains unknown. No much larger clone is present one base from it, and per-base qualities are unavailable.

What this sample's treatment or condition label stands for: 15 to 20 received Ad26.COV2.S at low or high dose, single or two shots; roughly five received placebo; per-sample allocation not given. For vaccine and placebo recipients, repertoires were sequenced using samples collected on day 63 after the first injection. Between 29 July and 7 August 2020, Cohort 1b enrolled fewer than 30 adults aged 18-55 years at one site in Boston, USA. Ad26.COV2.S consisted of a replication-incompetent adenovirus type 26 vector by which a prefusion-stabilized SARS-CoV-2 spike protein from the original Wuhan strain was expressed. The CDR3 goes from the cysteine to the phenylalanine over 14 residues. Left in the record is the CDR3 DNA by itself, 42 bases read in frame from the first base. From a lookup of the germline V gene, CDR1 and CDR2 are MNHEY and SVGAGI. V loses 4 bases of germline sequence and J loses 6 bases, and the interval between the two ends is 15 bases.

Beyond this particular receptor, the publication reports: Comparable non-spike TCR breadth was observed between vaccine and placebo recipients, consistent with only spike being contained in the vaccine. It was noted by the authors that total T cell responses may have been underestimated by the TCR breadth and depth analyses. The study was not powered to compare responses between vaccine doses or regimens. Ad26.COV2.S recipients had higher spike-specific TCR breadth than placebo recipients (P = 0.0014). Substantial breadth of spike-specific CD8+ and CD4+ T cell responses was reported after vaccination.

TCRbeta CDR3 regions were sequenced with the immunoSEQ Assay. After extraction, genomic DNA underwent amplification by bias-controlled multiplex PCR, followed by high-throughput sequencing. The published analysis was carried out like this. To quantify the absolute abundance of every unique TCRbeta CDR3 region, sequences were collapsed and filtered. Usable DNA was measured by amplifying reference genes present in all nucleated cells, and TCRbeta template counts were normalized to that usable DNA to estimate T cell fraction. Repertoire TCRs were annotated as SARS-CoV-2-specific by exact matching of V gene, CDR3 amino acid sequence and J gene to a known reactive TCR set. The reference SARS-CoV-2 TCR set was obtained from MIRA and was filtered for enrichment in COVID-19-positive ImmuneCODE repertoires, whereby public or cross-reactive TCRs were removed. Using the MIRA antigens, annotated TCRs were further analysed by specific ORF or by position within an ORF. Breadth was defined as the number of annotated unique rearrangements divided by the total number of unique productive rearrangements, and depth was defined as the summed frequency of the annotated unique rearrangements. Group comparisons of TCR breadth used two-sided Wilcoxon rank-sum tests. TCRdb re-hosts the immuneACCESS table, in-frame sequences only. Its copies lack some clones; in the studies checked, an unresolved V gene accounts for under half of them, and the cause for the rest is not known. V, J and clone size reflect that table, while D and trimming were determined from the DNA. Recorded for this sample are around 300,000 clones; under 90% of them occurred a single time. The ten most abundant clones make up approximately 5% of the sample.

The source was peripheral blood, collected in a trial of Ad26.COV2.S vaccine versus placebo. The rearrangement joined TRBV6-5 to TRBJ1-2; a confident D gene designation cannot be given. This clonotype was sampled from a person aged 18-60 years who received the Ad26.COV2.S COVID-19 vaccine or a placebo. The CDR3 reads as follows: CASSSIGPPDGYTF. The nucleotide sequence reads as follows: TGTGCCAGCAGTTCAATAGGGCCACCGGATGGCTACACCTTC.